Sequencing of this T cell receptor (beta chain) was carried out in a study of identical twins. TCRdb redid the calling of the 5' RACE reads with MiXCR, one entry per CDR3 protein. The table has approximately 220,000 distinct CDR3 sequences, more than 6.5% seen once. Germline loops: CDR1 SQVTM, CDR2 ANQGSEA. The CDR3 is 13 amino acids. The V and J ends lost 7 bases and 6 bases respectively, with 18 bases between them. Study-wide results and limits: Alpha sequences out of frame and shared by twins had excess low generation probability.

This clonotype came up many times. The antigen is unknown. The data were also submitted as part of a second study, on yellow fever vaccine responses in identical twins.

Sequenced sample: memory (CD45RO+) T cells sorted from blood. This clonotype originated in a woman aged 18-35 years in good health. The chain carries TRBV29-1 and TRBJ2-5; D remains unclear. The CDR3 loop is CSASGSSSQTQYF. DNA for the CDR3: TGCAGCGCCTCCGGCTCCTCCTCGCAGACCCAGTACTTC.